The clone carrying this T cell receptor beta chain was seen only a few times. Amplification from RNA transcripts yielded the TCR beta CDR3 regions. HTBI primers served in a first-round RT-PCR, which a second-round multiplex PCR followed. From the multiplex PCR reads, TCRdb called clonotypes with MiXCR, one entry per CDR3 protein. The sample records under 350,000 distinct CDR3 sequences, around a sixth being singletons. The CDR3 extends over 15 amino acids. V lost 2 bases and J lost 0, with 11 bases in between. Germline-derived CDR1 and CDR2 are LNHNV and YYDKDF (reference sequence). This sample was included in a study of Graves' ophthalmopathy and Graves' hyperthyroidism.

This chain uses TRBV15 with TRBJ2-7, with D hard to call. This TCR derives from an adult man with Graves' ophthalmopathy. Specimen: peripheral blood. CDR3 in DNA: TGTGCCACCAGCAGACAACTTACTCCCTCCTACGAGCAGTACTTC. The encoded protein is CATSRQLTPSYEQYF.